The source of this T cell receptor beta chain is a study of blood T cell repertoires in COVID-19. Using immunoSEQ multiplex PCR, the repertoire was profiled, and TCRdb retains in-frame clones only, with some absent. The sample holds approximately 230,000 clones, 70% to 85% seen once. V shed 0 bases and J shed 8 bases, with 15 bases lying between them. Germline CDR1 is SGHRS and CDR2 is YFSETQ. The CDR3 runs 16 residues. The rearrangement joins TRBV5-1 to TRBJ1-6; D is ambiguous. Source material: peripheral blood. This TCR came from a middle-aged woman with active or convalescent COVID-19. CDR3 sequence reads: CASSLELGLRDSPLHF. Here the CDR3 DNA reads TGCGCCAGCAGCTTGGAATTGGGTCTGCGGGATTCACCCCTCCACTTT.